The rows below give T cell receptor beta chains drawn from one sample of a study of molecular identifiers for immune sequencing clone quantification. Via MiXCR, TCRdb re-called the PCR reads, giving one row per CDR3 protein. The table shows tens of thousands of distinct CDR3 sequences, with approximately 22% occurring only once. Specimen: naive CD8+ T cells from blood, with Jurkat cell RNA spiked in. The receptors originated from a human donor in good health. Some libraries in this study had Jurkat cell RNA spiked in. CDR3s include the opening cysteine and the closing phenylalanine or tryptophan. A D gene is named only where the DNA matches it firmly. Clone size appears in some rows only: once, few, many, or a class for an expanded clone.

TGTGCCAGCGATACCGGGACTAGCGGACCAGAGACCCAGTACTTC CASDTGTSGPETQYF many TRBJ2-5 TRBV12-3/TRBV12-4 TRBD2
TGTGCCAGCAGCTCAGAGTTGCTACCATCCCCCACCACAGATACGCAGTATTTT CASSSELLPSPTTDTQYF NA TRBJ2-3 TRBV9 NA
TGTGCCAGCGCTACAGGGGATACGCAGTATTTT CASATGDTQYF many TRBJ2-3 TRBV25-1 NA
TGTGCCAGCTCTACTAGCGGGGGCACAGATACGCAGTATTTT CASSTSGGTDTQYF many TRBJ2-3 TRBV19 TRBD2
TGTGCCAGCTCACCCCCTCCGGGCAAGGGCTACTACGAGCAGTACTTC CASSPPPGKGYYEQYF NA TRBJ2-7 TRBV18 NA
TGTGCCTCCAACCCCACAGGCACTGAAGCTTTCTTT CASNPTGTEAFF many TRBJ1-1 TRBV30 NA
TGTGCCAGCAGCTTTACAGAATCTGGAAACACCATATATTTT CASSFTESGNTIYF NA TRBJ1-3 TRBV13 NA
TGTGCCAGCGTGTCCGACAGCTCCTACGAGCAGTACTTC CASVSDSSYEQYF many TRBJ2-7 TRBV6-2/TRBV6-3 NA
TGTGCCTGGACGGGGCCTACGAACACTGAAGCTTTCTTT CAWTGPTNTEAFF many TRBJ1-1 TRBV30 NA
TGTGCCAGCAGCCCCTGGACCCGGCAGGAGACCCAGTACTTC CASSPWTRQETQYF many TRBJ2-5 TRBV5-6 NA
TGCGCCTCAGGGGGCGGCGGTGAAAAACTGTTTTTT CASGGGGEKLFF few TRBJ1-4 TRBV4-1 TRBD1
TGTGCCAGCAGCTCAGGGGTTGGGCGGGCTGAGCAGTTCTTC CASSSGVGRAEQFF few TRBJ2-1 TRBV5-6 NA
TGTGCCAGCAGCTTAGTTTCGGAGATCTATAATTCACCCCTCCACTTT CASSLVSEIYNSPLHF many TRBJ1-6 TRBV7-2 NA
TGTGCCTGGGAGGTACAGTCTGGAAACACCATATATTTT CAWEVQSGNTIYF few TRBJ1-3 TRBV30 NA
TGTGCCAGCAGCTCTAGGTCCAACACTGAAGCTTTCTTT CASSSRSNTEAFF NA TRBJ1-1 TRBV6-2/TRBV6-3 NA